These 16 T cell receptor beta chains originate from one sample sequenced in a study of T cells after yellow fever vaccination. TCRdb re-analysed the 5' RACE reads in MiXCR, keeping a single row per CDR3 protein. The sample lists a few hundred thousand distinct CDR3 sequences, over 3.5% occurring once. Sequenced material: PBMCs, taken 15 days after the yellow fever booster vaccination. The origin of the receptors is a man aged 18 to 30 who received the YFV17D yellow fever vaccine.

This clonotype was detected ten times or more. The chain employs TRBV5-1 and TRBJ2-2; a weak D match, TRBD2 (5 bases). Trimming took off 1 base at V and 3 bases at J, with 13 bases between the two ends. Looked up from germline, CDR1 is SGHRS and CDR2 is YFSETQ. The CDR3 loop spans 16 amino acids. CDR3 protein: CASSLSRRSDTGELFF. CDR3 nucleotide sequence: TGCGCCAGCAGCTTGTCCAGGAGGTCGGACACCGGGGAGCTGTTTTTT.

This clonotype has a count of ten or more. The rearrangement uses TRBV18 and TRBJ2-3; no clear D gene. CDR3 length equals 15 residues. V was clipped by 3 bases and J by 1 base, with 11 bases between them. Germline V gives CDR1 KGHSH, CDR2 LQKENI. In DNA, the CDR3 is TGTGCCAGCTCACCCCCCGGTTTTGGCACAGATACGCAGTATTTT. This translates into CASSPPGFGTDTQYF.

The chain uses TRBV7-8 and TRBJ2-5, with TRBD1 as a possible D gene (6 bases). The V and J ends lost 6 bases and 0 bases respectively, with 17 bases between them. This CDR3 is built from 16 residues. The germline V gene has CDR1 SGHVS and CDR2 FQNEAQ. DNA of the CDR3: TGTGCCAGCAGAACCCCAGGGGCCCGCTACCAAGAGACCCAGTACTTC. Translation: CASRTPGARYQETQYF.

In its sample, this clonotype was seen many times. The J gene is TRBJ2-3, the V gene TRBV6-2 or TRBV6-3, with 8 bases that match TRBD2. With V trimmed by 3 bases and J by 14 bases, 10 bases remained unmatched. This CDR3 has 13 amino acids. CDR1 is MNHEY, CDR2 SVGEGT, per germline. CDR3 protein: CASSYKRGNPWYF. DNA for the CDR3: TGTGCCAGCAGTTATAAGCGGGGGAATCCGTGGTATTTT.

This clonotype was seen a handful of times. The gene calls are TRBV20-1 and TRBJ1-2; 8 bases are shared with TRBD1. CDR1 is DFQATT and CDR2 is SNEGSKA in the germline V gene (reference sequence). This CDR3 contains 14 residues. The trim removed 3 bases at V and 7 bases at J, leaving 10 bases unmatched. The CDR3 nucleotides are TGCAGTGCTAGTAACAGGGGGATTGATGTTGGCTACACCTTC. Its protein is CSASNRGIDVGYTF.

This clonotype was seen only a few times. The chain employs TRBV6-5 and TRBJ2-2; TRBD1 agrees at 7 bases. The CDR3 covers 17 residues. From germline, CDR1 is MNHEY and CDR2 SVGAGI. Losses at the gene ends were 0 bases for V and 8 bases for J; bases not matched to a gene: 12. The CDR3 DNA sequence: TGTGCCAGCAGTTACTCGATGGGAGACAGGGTAACAGGGGAGCTGTTTTTT. This codes for CASSYSMGDRVTGELFF.

This chain uses TRBV24-1 with TRBJ2-1, with TRBD2 matching over 7 bases. In germline, CDR1 is KGHDR, CDR2 SFDVKD. This CDR3 is 15 amino acids long. Losses at the gene ends were 6 bases for V and 9 bases for J; bases not matched to a gene: 13. CDR3 amino acids: CATSTGGAGRAEQFF. CDR3 nucleotides: TGTGCCACCAGTACCGGAGGGGCAGGGAGGGCTGAGCAGTTCTTC.

The sample holds a few counts of this clonotype. The rearrangement joins TRBV6-2 or TRBV6-3 to TRBJ2-1; tentatively, D is TRBD2 (7 bases). This CDR3 has 15 residues. V was shortened by 2 bases and J by 3 bases, with 11 bases between the two germline ends. Germline lookup yields CDR1 MNHEY and CDR2 SVGEGT. The CDR3 reads CASSYKGGDYNEQFF. The CDR3 DNA reads as TGTGCCAGCAGTTACAAAGGGGGGGACTACAATGAGCAGTTCTTC.

This clonotype was seen a few times. The chain joins TRBV6-5 to TRBJ1-1; D uncertain. This CDR3 has 12 amino acids. CDR1 MNHEY and CDR2 SVGAGI come from the germline V gene. Trimming left V 5 bases short and J 4 bases short, with 8 bases between. CDR3 sequence (DNA): TGTGCCAGCAGTCCCGATTCCACTGAAGCTTTCTTT. Translated, it gives CASSPDSTEAFF.

The rearrangement joins TRBV4-2 to TRBJ2-7; possibly TRBD1 or TRBD2 for D (6 bases each). The CDR3 is 14 amino acids. Germline CDR1 reads LGHNA; CDR2 reads YNFKEQ. V lost 1 base and J 7 bases, leaving 14 bases between the germline ends. The CDR3 DNA reads as TGTGCCAGCAGCCAAGGGGGGGCAGGGCAAGAGCAGTACTTC. Translating gives CASSQGGAGQEQYF.

This clonotype was observed at least ten times. The chain joins TRBV4-3 to TRBJ1-6; D is unclear. Germline V CDR1 and CDR2: LGHNA, YSLEER. The CDR3 consists of 14 residues. The germline V and J ends were trimmed by 0 bases and 7 bases, with 7 bases remaining between them. The DNA of the CDR3 is TGCGCCAGCAGCCAAGATCTAGGCAATTCACCCCTCCACTTT. Amino acids: CASSQDLGNSPLHF.

This clonotype was counted ten times or more. This chain connects TRBV20-1 to TRBJ2-7; D possibly corresponds to TRBD2 (5 bases). CDR1 and CDR2 (germline): DFQATT, SNEGSKA (reference sequence). Trimming took 4 bases from V and 2 from J, leaving 15 bases between them. The CDR3 sequence is 14 residues long. Here the CDR3 reads CSATPLGLTYEQYF. The CDR3 nucleotides are TGCAGTGCTACCCCCCTCGGACTGACCTACGAGCAGTACTTC.

This clonotype was detected ten times or more. V is TRBV6-5 and J is TRBJ1-1, with no clear D. Germline CDR1 reads MNHEY; CDR2 reads SVGAGI. The CDR3 has 11 amino acids. The germline V and J ends were trimmed by 4 bases and 8 bases, with 8 bases remaining between them. CDR3 loop: CASSWGPEAFF. Here the CDR3 DNA reads TGTGCCAGCAGTTGGGGTCCCGAAGCTTTCTTT.

This clonotype was recorded a few times. The chain employs TRBV5-1 and TRBJ1-1, with D unresolved. V lost 5 bases and J 5 bases, leaving 13 bases between the germline ends. Germline V gives CDR1 SGHRS, CDR2 YFSETQ. The CDR3 runs 13 residues. In DNA, the CDR3 is TGCGCCAGCAGTCAAGACCCCAGTACTGAAGCTTTCTTT. Amino acid sequence: CASSQDPSTEAFF.

This clonotype was detected only a few times. The rearrangement joins TRBV4-2 to TRBJ2-3; possibly TRBD2 for D (6 bases). The germline gives CDR1 LGHNA, CDR2 YNFKEQ. This CDR3 is 17 amino acids long. Between the trimmed V and J ends, which lost 5 bases and 1 base, there was a span of 19 bases. CDR3 sequence: CASSNWRGSGGTDTQYF. The CDR3 DNA reads TGTGCCAGCAGCAACTGGAGGGGCTCTGGGGGCACAGATACGCAGTATTTT.

In this sample, this clonotype turned up many times. The chain links TRBV5-1 to TRBJ2-1, with TRBD2 matching 12 bases. The CDR3 extends over 14 amino acids. V lost 4 bases, J lost 7 bases, and 3 bases stayed unmatched. CDR1 and CDR2 (germline): SGHRS, YFSETQ. The CDR3: CASSLGLAGNEQFF. DNA of the CDR3: TGCGCCAGCAGCCTAGGACTAGCGGGGAATGAGCAGTTCTTC.